This entry describes one T cell receptor beta chain. Its antigen is currently unknown. The data were obtained in a study of T cells in localized non-small cell lung cancer. Study-level results: Among blood samples, higher T cell density accompanied longer overall survival. Uninvolved neighboring lung showed the greatest T cell clonality, exceeding tumor. Sequencing was restricted to one tumor region; therefore, heterogeneity remains possible. Adjacent lung was found to contain a median approximately 52 of the top 100 tumor clones.

The repertoire was sequenced with immunoSEQ multiplex PCR; TCRdb's copy has only in-frame clones and lacks some. This sample yields roughly 36,000 clones, of which about 85% are seen a single time; approximately 35% belongs to the top ten. Germline V gives CDR1 DFQATT, CDR2 SNEGSKA (reference sequence). Between the trimmed V and J ends, which lost 7 bases and 6 bases, there was a span of 11 bases. CDR3 length equals 11 residues. The chain combines TRBV20-1 with TRBJ2-3; tentative D call: TRBD1 (6 bases). The TCR originated in a woman aged 35 to 69 with stage II squamous cell lung carcinoma. Specimen: PBMCs, collected before any cancer treatment. As DNA, the CDR3 is TGCAGTGTTGAGAGGGGGGATACGCAGTATTTT. Encoded protein: CSVERGDTQYF.